A selection of T cell receptor beta chains follows, all from one sample in a study of T-cell reconstitution after alpha-beta-depleted transplantation in children. Using its own MiXCR run on the PCR reads, TCRdb lists one record per CDR3 protein. The data show 400,000 to 550,000 distinct CDR3 sequences, more than 9% seen once. The sample was PBMCs, taken before TCRalphabeta/CD19-depleted stem cell transplant. These receptors were collected from a child aged 2 to 10 with inherited bone marrow failure, due to receive a stem cell transplant. Each CDR3 is given with its conserved first and last residue. The order of the fields is clone size, V gene, J gene, CDR3 protein. For some rows the clone size is stated as once, few or many, or as a class when expanded; others skip it.

few,TRBV5-4,TRBJ2-1,CASSLREMVKQFF
many,TRBV7-2,TRBJ2-3,CASSLAPAASGPDTQYF
once,TRBV20-1,TRBJ1-2,CSPAVLGGVEKRPNYGYTF
many,TRBV20-1,TRBJ2-3,CSAKDRGHDTQYF
few,TRBV7-9,TRBJ2-7,CASSLAVRTTTYEQYF
many,TRBV7-2,TRBJ2-1,CASSLESQGYNEQFF
.,TRBV24-1,TRBJ2-1,CATSDSWGTGSEQFF
few,TRBV4-3,TRBJ1-1,CASSQLNPGTEAFF
many,TRBV3-1,TRBJ2-1,CASRRTSGSNYNEQFF
.,TRBV6-1,TRBJ2-5,CASSQTSGGQETQYF
many,TRBV5-1,TRBJ2-7,CASSSGGLAVSRVEQYF
.,TRBV11-2,TRBJ2-1,CASSPPLEVGQFF
few,TRBV6-5,TRBJ2-1,CASSYSTRGEQFF
many,TRBV9,TRBJ2-7,CASSVSSGRSYEQYF
.,TRBV4-1,TRBJ1-4,CASSQVSGTGRFRATNENLFF
many,TRBV5-1,TRBJ2-1,CASSPGLRRSYNEQFF
many,TRBV10-2,TRBJ2-7,CASRVTGGRFGEQYF
few,TRBV18,TRBJ2-7,CASSPRTSGFSYEQYF
few,TRBV27,TRBJ1-2,CASSQTGRGYTF
many,TRBV27,TRBJ2-7,CASGWNTGYEQYF
many,TRBV12-3/TRBV12-4,TRBJ2-3,CASTVTSGGTDTQYF
.,TRBV12-3/TRBV12-4,TRBJ2-7,CASRGGGLFYEQYF
.,TRBV20-1,TRBJ2-1,CSALPGLALYNEQFF
many,TRBV20-1,TRBJ1-4,CSARPAMEEKLFF
.,TRBV12-3/TRBV12-4,TRBJ2-7,CASSSFISYEQYF
many,TRBV6-5,TRBJ1-2,CASSGRGYGYTF
many,TRBV21-1,TRBJ2-3,CASSKGEEREITDTQYF
many,TRBV10-3,TRBJ1-2,CAISEFDLEENYGYTF
many,TRBV12-3/TRBV12-4,TRBJ2-7,CASSYLNRVYYEQYF
many,TRBV27,TRBJ2-3,CASSLIAGGPDTQYF
many,TRBV30,TRBJ1-1,CAWSAVQGLAFF
many,TRBV7-7,TRBJ2-3,CASSLVGKGGLDTQYF
.,TRBV9,TRBJ2-3,CASSVWQATDTQYF
many,TRBV5-1,TRBJ2-1,CASSLYYDNEQFF
many,TRBV18,TRBJ2-7,CASSPLKGTGQDEQYF
many,TRBV3-1,TRBJ1-1,CASSHDSHPNTEAFF
few,TRBV27,TRBJ2-7,CASSPFSTSGIYEQYF
few,TRBV20-1,TRBJ2-1,CSARGDFLAGAPNEQFF
many,TRBV9,TRBJ2-3,CASSVAGRNSDTQYF
many,TRBV5-6,TRBJ2-2,CASSLFSGTQIGELFF
many,TRBV3-1,TRBJ2-7,CASSHRLEVYEQYF
many,TRBV27,TRBJ1-3,CASKFSGSGNTIYF
many,TRBV5-1,TRBJ1-3,CASSLEAGNTIYF
many,TRBV10-2,TRBJ2-5,CASSESVLYVGRRRETQYF
.,TRBV11-2,TRBJ2-1,CASSWTINEQFF
many,TRBV5-1,TRBJ2-7,CASSSTSGSSPYEQYF